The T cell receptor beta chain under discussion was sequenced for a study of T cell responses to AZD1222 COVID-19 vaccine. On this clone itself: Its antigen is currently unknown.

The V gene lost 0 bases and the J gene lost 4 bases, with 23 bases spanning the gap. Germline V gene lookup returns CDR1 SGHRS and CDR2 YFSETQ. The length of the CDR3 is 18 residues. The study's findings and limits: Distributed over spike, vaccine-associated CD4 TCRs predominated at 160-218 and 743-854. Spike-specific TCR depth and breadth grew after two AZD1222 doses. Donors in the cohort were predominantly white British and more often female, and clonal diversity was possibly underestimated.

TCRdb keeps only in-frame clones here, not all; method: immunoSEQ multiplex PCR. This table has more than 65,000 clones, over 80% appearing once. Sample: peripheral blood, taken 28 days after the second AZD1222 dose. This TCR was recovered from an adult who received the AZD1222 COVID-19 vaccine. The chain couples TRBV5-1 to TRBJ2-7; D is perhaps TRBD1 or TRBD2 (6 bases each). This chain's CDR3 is CASSLAGGLQGKKYEQYF. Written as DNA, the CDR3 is TGCGCCAGCAGCTTGGCCGGGGGATTACAGGGAAAGAAATACGAGCAGTACTTC.